This TCR beta chain was captured by sequencing in a study of cytomegalovirus exposure and HLA in healthy donors. On this clone: Its matching antigen is unknown.

A multiplex PCR was run with 60 Vbeta primers and 13 Jbeta primers. Repertoires were generated with immunoSEQ multiplex PCR, while TCRdb's copy carries only in-frame clones and drops some. The sample lists 200,000 to 250,000 clones; less than 85% were seen once. Study-wide points: The records held CMV serostatus as the only immune exposure information. Relative to the approximately 630-donor mean, N-insertions were reportedly fewer in an Asian-associated ancestry cluster in a later analysis.

V lost 8 bases and J lost 2, with 16 bases in between. Germline V gene sequence: CDR1 MDHEN, CDR2 SYDVKM. The CDR3 length is 14 residues. The source is a man younger than 30 in good health and CMV-seronegative. This rearrangement joins TRBV28 to TRBJ2-7; TRBD2 is a possible D gene (6 bases). The sequencing input was PBMCs. The CDR3 loop reads CASRTMGGTYEQYF. The CDR3 nucleotides read TGTGCCAGCCGAACAATGGGGGGAACCTACGAGCAGTACTTC.